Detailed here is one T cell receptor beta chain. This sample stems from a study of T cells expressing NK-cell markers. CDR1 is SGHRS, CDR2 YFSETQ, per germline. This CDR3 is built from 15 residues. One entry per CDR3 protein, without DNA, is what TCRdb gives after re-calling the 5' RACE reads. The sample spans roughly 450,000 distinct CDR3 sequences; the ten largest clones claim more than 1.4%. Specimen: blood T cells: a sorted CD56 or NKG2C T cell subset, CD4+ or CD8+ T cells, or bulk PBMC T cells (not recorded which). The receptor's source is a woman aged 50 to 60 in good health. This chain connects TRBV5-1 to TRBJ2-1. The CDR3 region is CASSHDWDYYNEQFF. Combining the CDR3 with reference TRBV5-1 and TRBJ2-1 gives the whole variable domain KAGVTQTPRYLIKTRGQQVTLSCSPISGHRSVSWYQQTPGQGLQFLFEYFSETQRNKGNFPGRFSGRQFSNSRSEMNVSTLELGDSALYLCASSHDWDYYNEQFFGPGTRLTVL.